Below, 19 T cell receptor beta chains from the same sample are listed, as sequenced in a study of monozygotic twins with inflammatory bowel disease. TCRdb re-called the 5' RACE reads; every CDR3 protein appears as one record, without DNA. The specimen's table records around 450,000 distinct CDR3 sequences. The specimen was blood. These receptors came from a human donor with ulcerative colitis or Crohn's disease, or a healthy co-twin of an affected twin (not recorded which).

V is TRBV5-1 and J is TRBJ2-5; TCRdb calls TRBD1, which cannot be checked without DNA. The germline V gene encodes CDR1 SGHRS and CDR2 YFSETQ. This CDR3 comprises 16 residues. The CDR3 protein is CASSANPGQGKKTQYF.

The rearrangement joins TRBV5-1 to TRBJ2-2; the D call of TRBD1 rests on TCRdb alone, since no DNA is present to check it. Germline V gives CDR1 SGHRS, CDR2 YFSETQ. The CDR3 runs to 16 residues. The CDR3 here is CASSGRDRGLDGELIF.

This chain's CDR3 is CASSSTARQGNPYEQYF. The chain has TRBV28 and TRBJ2-7; without DNA, the TCRdb call of TRBD1 cannot be checked. Germline V lookup: CDR1 MDHEN, CDR2 SYDVKM. The CDR3 spans 17 residues.

J is TRBJ2-3 and V is TRBV19. The germline V gene has CDR1 LNHDA and CDR2 SQIVND (reference sequence). The CDR3 is 18 residues long. Here the CDR3 reads CASSIGLASLRYTDTQYF.

This chain connects TRBV4-1 to TRBJ1-2. Looked up from germline, CDR1 is MGHRA and CDR2 is YSYEKL. CDR3 size: 12 residues. This chain's CDR3 is CASSQGWNGYTF.

V and J are TRBV6-2 or TRBV6-3 and TRBJ1-2. The CDR3 sequence is 13 residues long. CDR1 and CDR2 from the germline V gene are MNHEY and SVGEGT. CDR3 loop: CASSYRVSDGYTF.

J is TRBJ1-5 and V is TRBV24-1; the TCRdb call, TRBD1, lacks DNA for checking. Germline CDR1 and CDR2: KGHDR and SFDVKD. The CDR3 loop spans 12 amino acids. The CDR3 sequence: CATSDTGESQHF.

This chain joins TRBV20-1 and TRBJ1-1; without DNA, the TCRdb call of TRBD1 cannot be checked. Germline CDR1 is DFQATT and CDR2 is SNEGSKA (reference sequence). This CDR3 region has 14 residues. The CDR3 spells CSAAKGRMNTEAFF.

The rearrangement links TRBV28 to TRBJ2-5; TCRdb proposes TRBD2, but this gene call is untestable without DNA. There are 13 residues in the CDR3. The germline CDR1 and CDR2 sequences are MDHEN and SYDVKM. CDR3: CASTPARQETQYF. Based on the CDR3 plus reference TRBV28 and TRBJ2-5, the full variable domain is DVKVTQSSRYLVKRTGEKVFLECVQDMDHENMFWYRQDPGLGLRLIYFSYDVKMKEKGDIPEGYSVSREKKERFSLILESASTNQTSMYLCASTPARQETQYFGPGTRLLVL.

V is TRBV4-3 and J is TRBJ2-1; absent DNA, TCRdb's TRBD2 call cannot be checked. Germline V gives CDR1 LGHNA, CDR2 YSLEER. This CDR3 spans 15 amino acids. CDR3 loop: CASSFTSGSVYEQFF.

V and J are TRBV7-9 and TRBJ2-2; TCRdb names TRBD2, which stays unverified in the absence of DNA. CDR1 and CDR2 from the germline V gene are SEHNR and FQNEAQ (reference sequence). This CDR3 is built from 17 residues. The CDR3 sequence: CASSPVQAGPNTGELFF. Full variable domain (missing parts from reference TRBV7-9 and TRBJ2-2): DTGVSQNPRHKITKRGQNVTFRCDPISEHNRLYWYRQTLGQGPEFLTYFQNEAQLEKSRLLSDRFSAERPKGSFSTLEIQRTEQGDSAMYLCASSPVQAGPNTGELFFGEGSRLTVL.

V is TRBV9 and J is TRBJ2-1; TCRdb's D call of TRBD2 is untestable without DNA. CDR1 SGDLS and CDR2 YYNGEE come from the germline V gene. The CDR3 has 16 amino acids. CDR3 sequence: CASKPSSGSSYNEQFF.

The chain's CDR3 is CSASGQGKNEQYF. The J gene is TRBJ2-7, the V gene TRBV20-1; no DNA is available, so the TRBD1 call from TCRdb remains unchecked. The CDR3 is made up of 13 amino acids. Per germline, CDR1 DFQATT and CDR2 SNEGSKA (reference sequence).

This chain joins TRBV25-1 and TRBJ1-4. Per germline, CDR1 MGHDK and CDR2 SYGVNS. The CDR3 is 15 amino acids. The CDR3 protein is CASSEPARSNEKLFF.

The rearrangement joins TRBV3-1 to TRBJ2-2. The germline CDR1 and CDR2 sequences are LGHDT and YNNKEL (reference sequence). The CDR3 runs 13 residues. This chain's CDR3 is CASSPRRVGELFF.

The chain joins TRBV5-1 to TRBJ2-7; TCRdb calls TRBD1, which cannot be checked without DNA. The CDR3 is 13 residues long. Germline V gene lookup returns CDR1 SGHRS and CDR2 YFSETQ. CDR3 sequence reads: CASSGQGTYEQYF.

The chain recombines TRBV6-1 with TRBJ2-3; the D gene TCRdb calls, TRBD2, cannot be checked with no DNA. The CDR3 covers 15 residues. CDR1 MNHNS and CDR2 SASEGT come from the germline V gene. The chain's CDR3 is CAILWGGGASDTQYF.

V gene TRBV4-1 combines with J gene TRBJ2-1; TCRdb names TRBD2, which stays unverified in the absence of DNA. This CDR3 has 15 residues. CDR1 MGHRA and CDR2 YSYEKL come from the germline V gene. CDR3 amino acids: CASSVPSGGSPEQFF.

The chain recombines TRBV29-1 with TRBJ2-2; TCRdb's D gene call, TRBD2, goes unchecked for lack of DNA. CDR1 is SQVTM and CDR2 is ANQGSEA in the germline V gene. This CDR3 is 13 amino acids long. The CDR3 loop reads CSDLTSRYGELFF.